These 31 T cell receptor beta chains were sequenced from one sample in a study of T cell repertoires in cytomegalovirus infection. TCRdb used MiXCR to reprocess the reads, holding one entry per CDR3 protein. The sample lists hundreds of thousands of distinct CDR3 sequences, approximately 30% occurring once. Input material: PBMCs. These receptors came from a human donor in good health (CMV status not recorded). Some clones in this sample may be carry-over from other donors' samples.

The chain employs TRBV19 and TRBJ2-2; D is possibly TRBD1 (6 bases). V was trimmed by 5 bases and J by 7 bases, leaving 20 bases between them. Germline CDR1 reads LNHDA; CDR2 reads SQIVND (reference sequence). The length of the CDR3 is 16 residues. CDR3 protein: CASSLQGPVFGGELFF. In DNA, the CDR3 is TGTGCCAGTAGTTTGCAGGGGCCGGTTTTCGGCGGGGAGCTGTTTTTT.

The CDR3 reads CASSIVGGTTGELFF. CDR3 in DNA: TGTGCCAGTAGTATAGTCGGGGGGACCACCGGGGAGCTGTTTTTT. The rearrangement uses TRBV19 and TRBJ2-2; TRBD2 matches 7 bases. Germline assignment: CDR1 LNHDA and CDR2 SQIVND (reference sequence). With V trimmed by 1 base and J by 4 bases, 3 bases remained unmatched. This CDR3 is 15 amino acids long.

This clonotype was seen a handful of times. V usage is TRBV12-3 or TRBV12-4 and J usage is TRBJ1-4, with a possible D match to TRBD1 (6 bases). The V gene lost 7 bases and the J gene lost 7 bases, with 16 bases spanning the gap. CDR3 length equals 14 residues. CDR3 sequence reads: CASKPTGAGEKLFF. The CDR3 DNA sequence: TGTGCCAGCAAACCGACGGGGGCGGGTGAAAAACTGTTTTTT.

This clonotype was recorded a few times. The CDR3 coding sequence is TGTGCCAGCAAAATACAGAGAGATAGCAATCAGCCCCAGCATTTT. Residues: CASKIQRDSNQPQHF. V is TRBV27 and J is TRBJ1-5; D is uncertain. This CDR3 region has 15 residues. V lost 7 bases to trimming and J lost 0 bases, with 13 bases between them. Germline lookup yields CDR1 MNHEY and CDR2 SMNVEV (reference sequence).

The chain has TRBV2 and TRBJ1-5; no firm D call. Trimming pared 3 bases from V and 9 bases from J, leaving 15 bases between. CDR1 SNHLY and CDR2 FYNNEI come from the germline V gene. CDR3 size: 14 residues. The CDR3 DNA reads TGTGCCAGCAGTGAGGATGAGGGCATGGGGCCCCAGCATTTT. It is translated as CASSEDEGMGPQHF.

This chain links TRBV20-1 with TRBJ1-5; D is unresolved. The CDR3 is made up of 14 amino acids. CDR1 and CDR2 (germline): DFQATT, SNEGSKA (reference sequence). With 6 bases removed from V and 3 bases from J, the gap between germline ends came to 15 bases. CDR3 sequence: CSATQAGYNQPQHF. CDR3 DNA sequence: TGCAGTGCGACCCAAGCGGGGTACAATCAGCCCCAGCATTTT.

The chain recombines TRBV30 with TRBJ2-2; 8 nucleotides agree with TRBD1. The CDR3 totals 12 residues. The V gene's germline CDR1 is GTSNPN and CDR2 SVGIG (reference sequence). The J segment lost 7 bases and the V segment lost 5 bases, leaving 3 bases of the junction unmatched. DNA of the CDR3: TGTGCCTGGGACAGGGGTTTCGGGGAGCTGTTTTTT. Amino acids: CAWDRGFGELFF.

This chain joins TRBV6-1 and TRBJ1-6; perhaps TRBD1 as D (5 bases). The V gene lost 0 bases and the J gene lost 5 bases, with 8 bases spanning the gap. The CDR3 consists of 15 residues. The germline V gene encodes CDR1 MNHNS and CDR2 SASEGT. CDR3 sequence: CASSEAGLNNSPLHF. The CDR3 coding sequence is TGTGCCAGCAGTGAAGCGGGGCTAAATAATTCACCCCTCCACTTT.

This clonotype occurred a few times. The CDR3 reads CASSIRGGTEGYTF. In nucleotides, the CDR3 is TGTGCCAGCAGCATCCGGGGCGGCACAGAAGGCTACACCTTC. The chain couples TRBV2 to TRBJ1-2, with D possibly TRBD1 on 5 matching bases. The CDR3 consists of 14 residues. Trimming removed 6 bases at V and 8 bases at J, with 19 bases between. Germline V CDR1 and CDR2: SNHLY, FYNNEI.

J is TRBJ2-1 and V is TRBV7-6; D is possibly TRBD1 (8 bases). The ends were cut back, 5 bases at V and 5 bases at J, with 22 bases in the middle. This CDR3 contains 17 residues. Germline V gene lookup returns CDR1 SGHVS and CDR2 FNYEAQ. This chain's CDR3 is CASSHPGGQGWDNEQFF. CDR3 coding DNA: TGTGCCAGCAGCCACCCGGGAGGACAGGGATGGGACAATGAGCAGTTCTTC. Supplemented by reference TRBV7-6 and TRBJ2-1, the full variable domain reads GAGVSQSPRYKVTKRGQDVALRCDPISGHVSLYWYRQALGQGPEFLTYFNYEAQQDKSGLPNDRFSAERPEGSISTLTIQRTEQRDSAMYRCASSHPGGQGWDNEQFFGPGTRLTVL.

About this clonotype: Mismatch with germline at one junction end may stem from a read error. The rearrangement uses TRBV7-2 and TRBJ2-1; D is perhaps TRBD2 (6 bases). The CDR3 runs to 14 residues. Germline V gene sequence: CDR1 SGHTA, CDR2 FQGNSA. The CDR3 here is CASRHGGAYKEQFF. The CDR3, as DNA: TGTGCCAGCAGACACGGGGGAGCCTACAAGGAGCAGTTCTTC.

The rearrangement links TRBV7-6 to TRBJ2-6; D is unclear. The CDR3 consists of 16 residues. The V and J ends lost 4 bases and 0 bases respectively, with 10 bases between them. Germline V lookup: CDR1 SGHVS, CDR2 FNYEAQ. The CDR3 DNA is TGTGCCAGCAGCTCCCTACACCCCTCTGGGGCCAACGTCCTGACTTTC. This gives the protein CASSSLHPSGANVLTF.

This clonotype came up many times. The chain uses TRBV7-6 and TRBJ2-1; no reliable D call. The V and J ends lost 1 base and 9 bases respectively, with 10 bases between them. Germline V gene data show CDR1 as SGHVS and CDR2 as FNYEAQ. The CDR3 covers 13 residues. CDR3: CASSLVFEREQFF. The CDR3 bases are TGTGCCAGCAGCTTAGTATTTGAACGTGAGCAGTTCTTC.

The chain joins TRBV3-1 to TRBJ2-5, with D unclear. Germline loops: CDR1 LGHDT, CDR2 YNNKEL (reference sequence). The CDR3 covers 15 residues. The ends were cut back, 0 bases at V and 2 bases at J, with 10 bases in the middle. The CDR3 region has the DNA TGTGCCAGCAGCCAAGATACTCACAGACAAGAGACCCAGTACTTC. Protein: CASSQDTHRQETQYF.

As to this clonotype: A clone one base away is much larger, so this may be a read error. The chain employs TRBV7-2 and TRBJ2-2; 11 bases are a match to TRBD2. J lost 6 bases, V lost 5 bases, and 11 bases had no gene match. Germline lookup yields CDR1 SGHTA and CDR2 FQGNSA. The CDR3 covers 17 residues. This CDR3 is CASSQGLAVGMAGELFF. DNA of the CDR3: TGTGCCAGCAGCCAGGGACTAGCGGTGGGGATGGCCGGGGAGCTGTTTTTT.

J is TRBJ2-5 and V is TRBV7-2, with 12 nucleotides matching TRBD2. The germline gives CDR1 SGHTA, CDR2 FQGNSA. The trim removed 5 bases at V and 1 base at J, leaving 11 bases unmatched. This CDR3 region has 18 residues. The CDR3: CASSKRASGGVFQETQYF. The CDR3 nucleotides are TGTGCCAGCAGCAAGCGGGCTAGCGGGGGGGTGTTCCAAGAGACCCAGTACTTC.

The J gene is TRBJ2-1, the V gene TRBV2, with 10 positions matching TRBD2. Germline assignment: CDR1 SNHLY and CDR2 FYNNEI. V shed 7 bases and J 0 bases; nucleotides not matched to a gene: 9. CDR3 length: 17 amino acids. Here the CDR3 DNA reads TGTGCCAGCACCAATAGCGGGGGGTACAGCTCCTACAATGAGCAGTTCTTC. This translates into CASTNSGGYSSYNEQFF.

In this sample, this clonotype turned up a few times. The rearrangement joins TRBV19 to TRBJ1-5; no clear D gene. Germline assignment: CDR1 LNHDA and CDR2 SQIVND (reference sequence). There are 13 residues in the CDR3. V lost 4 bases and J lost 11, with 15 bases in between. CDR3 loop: CASSTPPGGSQHF. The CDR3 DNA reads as TGTGCCAGTAGTACGCCACCGGGAGGGTCCCAGCATTTT.

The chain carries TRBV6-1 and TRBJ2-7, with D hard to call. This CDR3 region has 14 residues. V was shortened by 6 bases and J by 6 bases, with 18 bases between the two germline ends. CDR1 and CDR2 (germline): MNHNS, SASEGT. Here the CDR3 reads CASRPMPLGFEQYF. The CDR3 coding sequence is TGTGCCAGCAGACCTATGCCGTTGGGTTTCGAGCAGTACTTC.

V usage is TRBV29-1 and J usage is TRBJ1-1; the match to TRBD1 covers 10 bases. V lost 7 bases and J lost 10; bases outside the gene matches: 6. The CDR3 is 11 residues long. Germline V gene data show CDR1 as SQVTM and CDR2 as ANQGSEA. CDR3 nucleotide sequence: TGCAGCGGGAGGGACAGGGGAGTAGCTTTCTTT. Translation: CSGRDRGVAFF.

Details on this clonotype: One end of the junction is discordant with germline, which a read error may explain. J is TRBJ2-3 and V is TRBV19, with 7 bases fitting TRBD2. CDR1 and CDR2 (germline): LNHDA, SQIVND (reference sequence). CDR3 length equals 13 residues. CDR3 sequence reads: CASTGGGADTQSF. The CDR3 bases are TGTGCCAGTACCGGCGGGGGTGCAGATACGCAGTCCTTT.

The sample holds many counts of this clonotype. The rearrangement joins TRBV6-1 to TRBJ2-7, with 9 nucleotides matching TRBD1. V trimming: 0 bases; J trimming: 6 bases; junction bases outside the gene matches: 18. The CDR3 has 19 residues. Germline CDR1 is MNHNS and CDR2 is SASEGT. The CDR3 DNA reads TGTGCCAGCAGTGAAGCTCTGGTTTTGTCCGGGACAGGGACGTTCGAGCAGTACTTC. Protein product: CASSEALVLSGTGTFEQYF.

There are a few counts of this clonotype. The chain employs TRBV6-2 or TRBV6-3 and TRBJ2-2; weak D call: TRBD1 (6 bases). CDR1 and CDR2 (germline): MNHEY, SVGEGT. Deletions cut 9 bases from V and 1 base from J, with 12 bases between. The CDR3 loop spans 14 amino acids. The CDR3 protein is CASLPGQNTGELFF. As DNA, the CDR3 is TGTGCCAGTTTACCGGGACAGAACACCGGGGAGCTGTTTTTT.

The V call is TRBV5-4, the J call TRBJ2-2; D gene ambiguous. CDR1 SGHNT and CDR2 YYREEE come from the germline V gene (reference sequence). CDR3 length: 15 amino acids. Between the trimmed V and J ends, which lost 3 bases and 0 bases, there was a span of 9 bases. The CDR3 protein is CASSSGRANTGELFF. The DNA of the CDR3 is TGTGCCAGCAGCTCCGGACGGGCGAACACCGGGGAGCTGTTTTTT.

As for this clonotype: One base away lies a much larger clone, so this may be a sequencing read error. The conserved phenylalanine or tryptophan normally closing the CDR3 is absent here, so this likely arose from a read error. The CDR3 sequence is CASSNPGHQGEGYTL. For the CDR3, the DNA is TGTGCCAGCAGTAATCCGGGACATCAAGGGGAAGGCTACACCTTA. This chain uses TRBV6-1 with TRBJ1-2; TRBD1 might be the D (6 bases). CDR1 and CDR2 from the germline V gene are MNHNS and SASEGT. This CDR3 region has 15 residues. Trimming cost V 5 bases and J 8 bases, with 21 bases left between them.

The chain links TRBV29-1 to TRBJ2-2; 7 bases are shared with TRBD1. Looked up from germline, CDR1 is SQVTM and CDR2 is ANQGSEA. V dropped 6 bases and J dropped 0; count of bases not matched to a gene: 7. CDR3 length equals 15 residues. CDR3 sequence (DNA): TGCAGCGTCAGCAGGGGGAAGCCGAACACCGGGGAGCTGTTTTTT. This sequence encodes CSVSRGKPNTGELFF.

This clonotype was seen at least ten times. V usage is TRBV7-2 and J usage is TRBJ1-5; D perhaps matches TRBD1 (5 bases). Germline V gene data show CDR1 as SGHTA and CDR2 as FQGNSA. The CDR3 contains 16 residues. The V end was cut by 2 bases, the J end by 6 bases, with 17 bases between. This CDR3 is CASSLPGTPRGQPQHF. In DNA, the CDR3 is TGTGCCAGCAGCTTACCCGGGACCCCCCGGGGTCAGCCCCAGCATTTT.

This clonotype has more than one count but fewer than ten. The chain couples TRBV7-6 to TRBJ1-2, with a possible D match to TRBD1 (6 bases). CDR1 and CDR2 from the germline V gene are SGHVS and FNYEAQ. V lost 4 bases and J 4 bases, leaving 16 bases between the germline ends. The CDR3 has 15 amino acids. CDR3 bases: TGTGCCAGCAGCTCCAGACAGGCCAATGCCTATGGCTACACCTTC. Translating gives CASSSRQANAYGYTF.

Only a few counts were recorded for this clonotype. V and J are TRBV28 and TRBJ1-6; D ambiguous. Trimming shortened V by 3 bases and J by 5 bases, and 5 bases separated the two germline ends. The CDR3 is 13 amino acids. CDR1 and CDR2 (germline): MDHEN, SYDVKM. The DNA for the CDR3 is TGTGCCAGCAGTTTCCAGGATAATTCACCCCTCCACTTT. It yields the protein CASSFQDNSPLHF.

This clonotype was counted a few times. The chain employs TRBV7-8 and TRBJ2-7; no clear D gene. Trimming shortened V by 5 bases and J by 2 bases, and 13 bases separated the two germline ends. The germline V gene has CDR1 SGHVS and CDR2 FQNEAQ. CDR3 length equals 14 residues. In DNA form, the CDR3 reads TGTGCCAGCAGCGGGCAGGACGGACCCTACGAGCAGTACTTC. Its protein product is CASSGQDGPYEQYF.

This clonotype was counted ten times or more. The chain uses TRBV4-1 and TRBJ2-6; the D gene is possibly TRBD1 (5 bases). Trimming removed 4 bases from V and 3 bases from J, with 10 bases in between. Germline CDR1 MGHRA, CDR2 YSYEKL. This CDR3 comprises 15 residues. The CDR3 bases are TGCGCCAGCAGCCCGCGACAGCTTGGGGCCAACGTCCTGACTTTC. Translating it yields CASSPRQLGANVLTF.